Reported below is one T cell receptor (beta chain). Its antigen is currently unknown. Sequenced by immunoSEQ multiplex PCR; TCRdb stores in-frame clones only, minus some. This sample carries 58,000 or so clones, 86% of them seen once, and the ten largest clones take around 1.5%. Noted time point: week 35, safety follow-up. The investigators gave 300 ug of mutant IDH1 20-mer peptide in each vaccine dose, together with topical imiquimod. Donors had new IDH1-mutant astrocytomas of WHO grade 3 or 4 (ATRX-lost). The data stem from a study of a mutant IDH1 vaccine in newly diagnosed glioma. The CDR3 length is 15 residues. The V end was cut by 4 bases, the J end by 7 bases, with 19 bases between. The germline CDR1 and CDR2 sequences are SEHNR and FQNEAQ (reference sequence).

The material sequenced was PBMCs, taken from a glioma patient whose treatment included an IDH1 peptide vaccine. This receptor was obtained from a man in his forties with glioma. The chain couples TRBV7-9 to TRBJ1-2; D is perhaps TRBD1 (5 bases). The CDR3 nucleotides are TGTGCCAGCAGCTCACACACCCAGGGCGTCCGTGGCTACACCTTC. Translated, it gives CASSSHTQGVRGYTF.